The 25 T cell receptor beta chains below all came from one sample that was sequenced in a study of T cell repertoires in cytomegalovirus infection. A single record per CDR3 protein comes from TCRdb applying MiXCR to the reads. The sample records around 750,000 distinct CDR3 sequences, about 30% being singletons. No antigen is known for these receptors. Sequenced material: cultured CD8+ T cells from PBMCs, taken from culture after CMV antigen stimulation. All receptors come from a human donor in good health (CMV status not recorded). Some clones in this sample may be carry-over from other donors' samples.

This clonotype came up a few times. The chain links TRBV29-1 to TRBJ2-3; D is unclear. Per the germline V gene, CDR1 is SQVTM and CDR2 is ANQGSEA. Between the trimmed V and J ends, which lost 1 base and 2 bases, there was a span of 16 bases. The length of the CDR3 is 16 residues. The CDR3 DNA reads TGCAGCGTTGAAGGGGGTAGTAGGCTAGACACAGATACGCAGTATTTT. Residues: CSVEGGSRLDTDTQYF.

The V gene is TRBV11-2, the J gene TRBJ2-7; no clear D gene. The V end lost 3 bases, the J end lost 4 bases, and 4 bases lay between the germline ends. The CDR3 is made up of 11 amino acids. Germline V gene lookup returns CDR1 SGHAT and CDR2 FQNNGV. The CDR3 region has the DNA TGTGCCAGCAGCTTTTTTTACGAGCAGTACGTC. Encoded protein: CASSFFYEQYV.

This clonotype was counted at least ten times. This chain uses TRBV7-2 with TRBJ2-3, with D possibly TRBD2 on 5 matching bases. The CDR3 totals 15 residues. The germline CDR1 and CDR2 sequences are SGHTA and FQGNSA. Trimming cost V 2 bases and J 1 base, with 10 bases left between them. CDR3 DNA: TGTGCCAGCAGCTTATGGTCCGGGGGCACAGATACGCAGTATTTT. As protein: CASSLWSGGTDTQYF.

Concerning this clonotype itself: This may be a read error: a much more frequent sequence differs by one nucleotide. The CDR3 is CANSLRGRGTEAFF. The CDR3 bases are TGTGCCAACAGCTTACGGGGGAGGGGCACTGAAGCTTTCTTT. The rearrangement links TRBV7-8 to TRBJ1-1; D perhaps matches TRBD1 (5 bases). Germline V CDR1 and CDR2: SGHVS, FQNEAQ. The CDR3 is 14 residues long.

The chain employs TRBV4-1 and TRBJ1-1, with D uncertain. Germline V gene sequence: CDR1 MGHRA, CDR2 YSYEKL. Trimming took 4 bases from V and 4 from J, leaving 19 bases between them. The CDR3 runs 16 residues. Written as DNA, the CDR3 is TGCGCCAGCAGCCTAGGGTTCACGAGGGAGGCCACTGAAGCTTTCTTT. It specifies CASSLGFTREATEAFF.

This rearrangement joins TRBV6-5 to TRBJ2-1, with D perhaps given as TRBD1 or TRBD2 (6 bases each). Per germline, CDR1 MNHEY and CDR2 SVGAGI. The CDR3 consists of 20 residues. V was cut by 5 bases and J by 2 bases, with 28 bases left in between. CDR3 DNA: TGTGCCAGCAGTCAACGACTAGTCGTATCGATAAGGGACACCTACAATGAGCAGTTCTTC. Encoded protein: CASSQRLVVSIRDTYNEQFF.

This chain uses TRBV4-1 with TRBJ2-2; perhaps D is TRBD1 or TRBD2 (5 bases each). V gave up 4 bases and J gave up 7 bases, with 16 bases separating them. CDR3 length equals 15 residues. Germline CDR1 reads MGHRA; CDR2 reads YSYEKL. The CDR3 region is CASSLLDTAGGELFF. The CDR3 bases are TGCGCCAGCAGCCTACTGGACACGGCGGGCGGGGAGCTGTTTTTT.

V is TRBV5-6 and J is TRBJ2-7; no clear D. The ends were cut back, 4 bases at V and 2 bases at J, with 10 bases in the middle. Germline V gene sequence: CDR1 SGHDT, CDR2 YYEEEE. This CDR3 has 13 amino acids. The CDR3 DNA reads as TGTGCCAGCAGCGCAGACAAAACCTACGAGCAGTACTTC. Its translation: CASSADKTYEQYF.

The gene calls are TRBV11-2 and TRBJ2-1; D gene ambiguous. CDR1 is SGHAT, CDR2 FQNNGV, per germline. The CDR3 runs to 12 residues. The V end lost 1 base, the J end lost 9 bases, and 7 bases lay between the germline ends. CDR3: CASSLVSAEQFF. As DNA, the CDR3 is TGTGCCAGCAGCTTAGTGTCTGCTGAGCAGTTCTTC.

The chain carries TRBV19 and TRBJ2-5; perhaps D is TRBD1 or TRBD2 (5 bases each). Per germline, CDR1 LNHDA and CDR2 SQIVND (reference sequence). The V and J ends lost 8 bases and 5 bases respectively, with 24 bases between them. The CDR3 covers 16 residues. The CDR3 sequence is CASQPFARGLTETQYF. DNA for the CDR3: TGTGCCAGTCAGCCATTCGCGAGGGGATTAACGGAGACCCAGTACTTC.

The rearrangement joins TRBV7-2 to TRBJ1-2; D is undetermined. Between the trimmed V and J ends, which lost 2 bases and 6 bases, there was a span of 10 bases. CDR3 length: 13 residues. Germline CDR1 is SGHTA and CDR2 is FQGNSA. The chain's CDR3 is CASSLPSLDGYTF. CDR3 bases: TGTGCCAGCAGCTTACCGTCCCTGGATGGCTACACCTTC.

V and J are TRBV7-9 and TRBJ2-1, with D hard to call. This CDR3 spans 16 amino acids. With 4 bases removed from V and 2 bases from J, the gap between germline ends came to 15 bases. The germline V gene has CDR1 SEHNR and CDR2 FQNEAQ (reference sequence). CDR3: CASSSVEVGTYNEQFF. CDR3 in DNA: TGTGCCAGCAGCTCGGTTGAAGTGGGCACCTACAATGAGCAGTTCTTC.

In its sample, this clonotype was seen a few times. This chain's CDR3 is CASSPTLYNYGYTF. The CDR3 region has the DNA TGTGCCAGCAGTCCAACTTTGTATAACTATGGCTACACCTTC. This chain joins TRBV27 and TRBJ1-2, with D unclear. Trimming pared 5 bases from V and 1 base from J, leaving 11 bases between. The CDR3 runs 14 residues. Germline V gene lookup returns CDR1 MNHEY and CDR2 SMNVEV (reference sequence).

About this clonotype itself: Sequence at one end of the junction differs from germline and may be a read error. V gene TRBV6-5 combines with J gene TRBJ1-2; D might be TRBD1 (5 bases). There are 11 residues in the CDR3. CDR1 is MNHEY and CDR2 is SVGAGI in the germline V gene. CDR3 DNA: TGTGCCAGCAGTTGGCAGGGTGGCTTCACCTTC. This encodes CASSWQGGFTF.

This clonotype was recorded a few times. The chain has TRBV24-1 and TRBJ2-3; D ambiguous. The CDR3 covers 15 residues. Germline CDR1 is KGHDR and CDR2 is SFDVKD. Trimming cost V 3 bases and J 2 bases, with 11 bases left between them. The CDR3 DNA is TGTGCCACCAGTGATGATGGACCCTACACAGATACGCAGTATTTT. This translates into CATSDDGPYTDTQYF.

This clonotype was counted at least ten times. The chain couples TRBV7-9 to TRBJ2-5; 12 bases match TRBD2. V dropped 6 bases and J dropped 4; count of bases not matched to a gene: 9. Germline V gene sequence: CDR1 SEHNR, CDR2 FQNEAQ (reference sequence). The CDR3 is 16 residues long. The CDR3 coding sequence is TGTGCCAGCAGAGCGTCTAGCGGGGGGGTGTCAGAGACCCAGTACTTC. Its protein product is CASRASSGGVSETQYF.

This clonotype has only a few counts. One end of the junction does not line up with germline, which may come from a read error. The chain is built from TRBV7-7 and TRBJ2-3; 7 bases fit TRBD1. The CDR3 consists of 15 residues. The germline V gene encodes CDR1 SSHAT and CDR2 FNYEAQ (reference sequence). The CDR3 region has the DNA TGTGCTAGCAGCTTCGGGGACAGTCCCACAGATACGCAGTATTTT. It codes for CASSFGDSPTDTQYF.

The chain joins TRBV19 to TRBJ2-5; D is unclear. Trimming removed 5 bases from V and 9 bases from J, with 25 bases in between. In germline, CDR1 is LNHDA, CDR2 SQIVND (reference sequence). This CDR3 contains 16 residues. CDR3 sequence reads: CASSVPEKAAKRSQYF. Here the CDR3 DNA reads TGTGCCAGTAGTGTCCCCGAGAAGGCAGCCAAGAGATCCCAGTACTTC. The full variable domain, its missing parts supplied by reference TRBV19 and TRBJ2-5, is DGGITQSPKYLFRKEGQNVTLSCEQNLNHDAMYWYRQDPGQGLRLIYYSQIVNDFQKGDIAEGYSVSREKKESFPLTVTSAQKNPTAFYLCASSVPEKAAKRSQYFGPGTRLLVL.

This clonotype occurred a few times. Here the CDR3 reads CASSLAVRTNYGYTF. For the CDR3, the DNA is TGTGCCAGCAGTTTAGCCGTCAGGACTAACTATGGCTACACCTTC. V is TRBV12-3 or TRBV12-4 and J is TRBJ1-2; D call uncertain. There are 15 residues in the CDR3. With 0 bases removed from V and 0 bases from J, the gap between germline ends came to 8 bases.

Concerning this clonotype itself: Being one base from a much bigger clone, this may be a read error. The chain is built from TRBV7-2 and TRBJ2-1; a weak D match, TRBD2 (5 bases). Germline CDR1 is SGHTA and CDR2 is FQGNSA. The CDR3 length is 12 residues. The CDR3 DNA is TGTGCCAGCAGTAAGCTTGGGAGTGAGCGGTTCTTC. It encodes CASSKLGSERFF. The full variable domain, rest sourced from reference TRBV7-2 and TRBJ2-1, is GAGVSQSPSNKVTEKGKDVELRCDPISGHTALYWYRQSLGQGLEFLIYFQGNSAPDKSGLPSDRFSAERTGGSVSTLTIQRTQQEDSAVYLCASSKLGSERFFGPGTRLTVL.

This clonotype was seen a handful of times. The V and J genes are TRBV7-8 and TRBJ2-3, with D possibly being TRBD2 (5 bases). The length of the CDR3 is 17 residues. Trimming took off 5 bases at V and 0 bases at J, with 18 bases between the two ends. Germline CDR1 is SGHVS and CDR2 is FQNEAQ. The chain's CDR3 is CASSIIAGVTSTDTQYF. The CDR3, as DNA: TGTGCCAGCAGCATCATTGCGGGTGTCACTAGCACAGATACGCAGTATTTT.

Ten or more counts support this clonotype. The chain is built from TRBV7-9 and TRBJ2-6; TRBD1 agrees at 9 bases. CDR1 is SEHNR and CDR2 is FQNEAQ in the germline V gene (reference sequence). V dropped 8 bases and J dropped 0; count of bases not matched to a gene: 2. This CDR3 region has 15 residues. CDR3 sequence (DNA): TGTGCCAGCGGGACAGGGATCTCTGGGGCCAACGTCCTGACTTTC. Amino acid sequence: CASGTGISGANVLTF.

This clonotype was seen a few times. The chain uses TRBV6-5 and TRBJ2-2, with 11 positions matching TRBD1. The CDR3 is 16 amino acids. V lost 5 bases and J lost 3; bases outside the gene matches: 5. Germline CDR1 reads MNHEY; CDR2 reads SVGAGI. The CDR3 reads CASSDGQGADTGELFF. CDR3 coding DNA: TGTGCCAGCAGTGATGGACAGGGGGCAGACACCGGGGAGCTGTTTTTT.

This chain joins TRBV4-3 and TRBJ2-1; TRBD2 matches at 7 bases. CDR1 and CDR2 (germline): LGHNA, YSLEER. Trimming cost V 0 bases and J 6 bases; bases outside gene matches: 8. This CDR3 spans 16 amino acids. The CDR3, as DNA: TGCGCCAGCAGCCAAGACCTTGCCAGGGAGGGCAATGAGCAGTTCTTC. Encoded protein: CASSQDLAREGNEQFF.

This clonotype was seen many times. CDR3 loop: CASSPDRTNTGELFF. The CDR3 bases are TGTGCCAGCAGCCCAGACAGGACCAACACCGGGGAGCTGTTTTTT. The rearrangement links TRBV7-8 to TRBJ2-2, with a possible D match to TRBD1 (6 bases). Per germline, CDR1 SGHVS and CDR2 FQNEAQ. V gave up 5 bases and J gave up 2 bases, with 12 bases separating them. This CDR3 contains 15 residues.